This entry lists 14 T cell receptor beta chains sequenced from one sample in a study of early stage breast cancer tumors. Clones were sequenced by immunoSEQ multiplex PCR, and TCRdb holds only the in-frame ones, with some missing. This table holds around 31,000 clones, roughly 81% found once. Material: breast tumor tissue. The receptors were gathered from a person aged 25 to 40 with breast cancer.

This clone was found once. The J gene is TRBJ2-3, the V gene TRBV30, with 9 bases identical to TRBD2. V lost 0 bases to trimming and J lost 4 bases; unmatched junction nucleotides: 14. The germline V gene has CDR1 GTSNPN and CDR2 SVGIG (reference sequence). This CDR3 spans 18 amino acids. The CDR3 region is CAWSVYGWAGGPSDTQYF. The CDR3, as DNA: TGTGCCTGGAGTGTATACGGGTGGGCGGGAGGGCCGTCAGATACGCAGTATTTT.

The chain employs TRBV4-2 and TRBJ2-1; no clear D. This CDR3 comprises 12 residues. Trimming left V 1 base short and J 10 bases short, with 8 bases between. Germline V gene sequence: CDR1 LGHNA, CDR2 YNFKEQ. CDR3: CASSQAVGEQFF. CDR3 coding DNA: TGTGCCAGCAGCCAAGCGGTTGGGGAGCAGTTCTTC.

The rearrangement links TRBV12-5 to TRBJ2-1, with TRBD2 matching over 8 bases. Germline lookup yields CDR1 LGHNT and CDR2 FRNRAP. The V and J ends lost 6 bases and 0 bases, in that order; junction bases with no gene match: 16. The CDR3 is made up of 19 amino acids. The chain's CDR3 is CASGGGFSGTTHSYNEQFF. The CDR3 DNA reads TGTGCTAGTGGGGGGGGGTTTAGCGGGACGACGCACTCCTACAATGAGCAGTTCTTC.

This chain uses TRBV19 with TRBJ1-1, with TRBD1 as a possible D gene (5 bases). CDR1 and CDR2 from the germline V gene are LNHDA and SQIVND (reference sequence). Trimming removed 0 bases at V and 11 bases at J, with 16 bases between. The CDR3 runs 14 residues. In DNA form, the CDR3 reads TGTGCCAGTAGTATAGATCCGGGGGATCCTCGGGCTTTCTTT. It translates to CASSIDPGDPRAFF.

The chain joins TRBV7-8 to TRBJ1-4; D is undetermined. Germline assignment: CDR1 SGHVS and CDR2 FQNEAQ. V lost 8 bases and J lost 1, with 8 bases in between. The CDR3 sequence is 13 residues long. Here the CDR3 DNA reads TGTGCCAGCTCCCGGGTAACTAATGAAAAACTGTTTTTT. Protein sequence: CASSRVTNEKLFF.

The chain is built from TRBV27 and TRBJ1-1, with D possibly TRBD1 on 5 matching bases. V lost 2 bases, J lost 3 bases, and 7 bases lay in between. The V gene's germline CDR1 is MNHEY and CDR2 SMNVEV (reference sequence). The CDR3 extends over 13 amino acids. CDR3 coding DNA: TGTGCCAGCAGTTTACTGGGGGACACTGAAGCTTTCTTT. This codes for CASSLLGDTEAFF.

V usage is TRBV30 and J usage is TRBJ1-1; TRBD1 matches 7 bases. The germline V gene encodes CDR1 GTSNPN and CDR2 SVGIG (reference sequence). The CDR3 runs 13 residues. Unmatched junction bases numbered 3, after V lost 2 bases and J lost 3 bases. The CDR3 loop is CAWSQGGYTEAFF. Written as DNA, the CDR3 is TGTGCCTGGAGTCAGGGGGGTTACACTGAAGCTTTCTTT.

The chain carries TRBV7-6 and TRBJ1-3; no clear D. Per germline, CDR1 SGHVS and CDR2 FNYEAQ. The CDR3 has 19 residues. Trimming pared 6 bases from V and 0 bases from J, leaving 24 bases between. CDR3 in DNA: TGTGCCAGCAGTCCCCAGGCCTCGCGGACCTATTTCTCTGGAAACACCATATATTTT. Protein product: CASSPQASRTYFSGNTIYF.

The chain employs TRBV7-2 and TRBJ2-7; TRBD2 matches at 7 bases. CDR1 and CDR2 from the germline V gene are SGHTA and FQGNSA. V trimming: 5 bases; J trimming: 6 bases; junction bases outside the gene matches: 13. This CDR3 is 15 amino acids long. CDR3 bases: TGTGCCAGCAGCCCCTCGACTAGCATAGAGGGCGAGCAGTACTTC. This encodes CASSPSTSIEGEQYF.

The rearrangement uses TRBV28 and TRBJ2-3; D not certain. V was pared by 3 bases and J by 5 bases, with 9 bases between. CDR1 and CDR2 from the germline V gene are MDHEN and SYDVKM. The length of the CDR3 is 13 residues. The CDR3 region has the DNA TGTGCCAGCAGTTTGCCACCAAGAGATACGCAGTATTTT. It encodes CASSLPPRDTQYF.

The chain carries TRBV9 and TRBJ2-2; D is uncertain. V shed 0 bases and J shed 4 bases, with 7 bases lying between them. CDR3 length equals 14 residues. Germline V gene data show CDR1 as SGDLS and CDR2 as YYNGEE. The CDR3 coding sequence is TGTGCCAGCAGCGTAGGGCAGAGCACCGGGGAGCTGTTTTTT. It is translated as CASSVGQSTGELFF.

This sequence joins TRBV19 and TRBJ1-2; D uncertain. Trimming removed 6 bases from V and 2 bases from J, with 1 base in between. Germline loops: CDR1 LNHDA, CDR2 SQIVND (reference sequence). The CDR3 is 10 amino acids. CDR3 sequence (DNA): TGTGCCAGTAGGAACTATGGCTACACCTTC. This translates into CASRNYGYTF. The full variable domain, its missing parts supplied by reference TRBV19 and TRBJ1-2, is DGGITQSPKYLFRKEGQNVTLSCEQNLNHDAMYWYRQDPGQGLRLIYYSQIVNDFQKGDIAEGYSVSREKKESFPLTVTSAQKNPTAFYLCASRNYGYTFGSGTRLTVV.

To note about this clone: Other DNA sequences in the sample encode the same CDR3. This rearrangement joins TRBV5-5 to TRBJ1-4; TRBD1 matches 7 bases. The length of the CDR3 is 15 residues. Germline values: CDR1 SGHKS, CDR2 YYEKEE (reference sequence). With V trimmed by 3 bases and J by 8 bases, 10 bases remained unmatched. CDR3 bases: TGTGCCAGCAGCTCCCCAAAGGGGGCAAACGAAAAACTGTTTTTT. It specifies CASSSPKGANEKLFF.

This chain joins TRBV5-1 and TRBJ2-1; 7 positions agree with TRBD2. The CDR3 totals 15 residues. Germline V lookup: CDR1 SGHRS, CDR2 YFSETQ. The junction had 5 bases not matched to a gene; V was cut back by 1 base and J by 4 bases. The CDR3 here is CASSLYGLGYNEQFF. In DNA form, the CDR3 reads TGCGCCAGCAGCTTGTACGGACTAGGATACAATGAGCAGTTCTTC. The full variable domain, its missing parts supplied by reference TRBV5-1 and TRBJ2-1, is KAGVTQTPRYLIKTRGQQVTLSCSPISGHRSVSWYQQTPGQGLQFLFEYFSETQRNKGNFPGRFSGRQFSNSRSEMNVSTLELGDSALYLCASSLYGLGYNEQFFGPGTRLTVL.